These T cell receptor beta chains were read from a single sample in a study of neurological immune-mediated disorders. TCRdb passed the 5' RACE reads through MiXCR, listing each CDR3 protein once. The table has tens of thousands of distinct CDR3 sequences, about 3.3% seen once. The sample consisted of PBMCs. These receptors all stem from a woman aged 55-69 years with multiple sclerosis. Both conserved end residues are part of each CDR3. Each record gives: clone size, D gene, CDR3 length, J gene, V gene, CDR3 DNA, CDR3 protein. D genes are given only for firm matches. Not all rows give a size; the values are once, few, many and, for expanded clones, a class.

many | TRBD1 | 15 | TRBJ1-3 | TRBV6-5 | TGTGCCAGCAGTTCTCTTACAGGGGATGGAAACACCATATATTTT | CASSSLTGDGNTIYF
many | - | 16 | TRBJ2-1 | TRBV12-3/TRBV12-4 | TGTGCCAGCAGTGCCAGACGGACAGCGGTAAACAATGAGCAGTTCTTC | CASSARRTAVNNEQFF
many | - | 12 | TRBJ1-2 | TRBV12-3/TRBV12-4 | TGTGCCAGCAGTAAACAAGACTATGGCTACACCTTC | CASSKQDYGYTF
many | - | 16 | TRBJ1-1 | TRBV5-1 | TGCGCCAGCAGCTTCCGGGACTCAAACATGAACACTGAAGCTTTCTTT | CASSFRDSNMNTEAFF
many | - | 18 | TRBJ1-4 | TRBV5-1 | TGCGCCAGCAGCTTGGCCGTTGTCACCGCTGCAACTAATGAAAAACTGTTTTTT | CASSLAVVTAATNEKLFF
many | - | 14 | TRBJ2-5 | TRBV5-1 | TGCGCCAGCAGCCAGGGAGGGGGACAAGAGACCCAGTACTTC | CASSQGGGQETQYF
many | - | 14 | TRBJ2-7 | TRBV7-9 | TGTGCCAGCAGCTTGGGTGACCGAGCAAGTGAGCAGTACTTC | CASSLGDRASEQYF
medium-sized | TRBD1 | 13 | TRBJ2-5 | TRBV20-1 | TGCAGTGCTGCCGGGACAGACCAAGAGACCCAGTACTTC | CSAAGTDQETQYF
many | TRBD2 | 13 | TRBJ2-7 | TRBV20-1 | TGCAGTGCTAGTGTGGGACTAGCCTACGAGCAGTACTTC | CSASVGLAYEQYF
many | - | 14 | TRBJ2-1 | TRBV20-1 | TGCAGTGTTCCGGGGGACACCGTTTGGAATGAGCAGTTCTTC | CSVPGDTVWNEQFF
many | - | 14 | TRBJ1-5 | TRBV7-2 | TGTGCCAGCAGCGTGCTAAGTCCCAATCAGCCCCAGCATTTT | CASSVLSPNQPQHF
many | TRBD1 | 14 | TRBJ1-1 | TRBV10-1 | TGCGCCAGCACCCCGGGACAGGGTCGGACTGAAGCTTTCTTT | CASTPGQGRTEAFF
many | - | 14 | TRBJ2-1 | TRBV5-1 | TGCGCCAGCAGCTTGCCCCCATCCTACAATGAGCAGTTCTTC | CASSLPPSYNEQFF
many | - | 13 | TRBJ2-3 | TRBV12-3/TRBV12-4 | TGTGCCAGCAGTCTTAGTATCCCAGATACGCAGTATTTT | CASSLSIPDTQYF
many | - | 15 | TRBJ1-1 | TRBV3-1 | TGTGCCAGCAGAAGAGGAGCCAGTCATAACACTGAAGCTTTCTTT | CASRRGASHNTEAFF
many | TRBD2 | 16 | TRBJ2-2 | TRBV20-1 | TGCAGTGCCCCGAGTACTAGCGGGGTCAGGGGCGGGGAGCTGTTTTTT | CSAPSTSGVRGGELFF
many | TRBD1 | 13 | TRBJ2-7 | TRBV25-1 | TGTGCCAGTGGGACAGGGGGCTCCCACGAGCAGTACTTC | CASGTGGSHEQYF
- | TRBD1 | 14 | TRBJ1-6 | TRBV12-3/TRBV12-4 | TGTGCCAGCAGTTTGGCAGGGGGTAATTCAACCCTCAACTTT | CASSLAGGNSTLNF
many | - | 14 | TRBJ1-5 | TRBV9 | TGTGCCAGCAGCGTAGGGGGGAACAATCAGCCCCAGCATTTT | CASSVGGNNQPQHF
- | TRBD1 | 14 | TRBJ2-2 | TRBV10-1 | TGCGCCAGCAGCGGGACAGGACCCACCGGGGAGCTGTTTTTT | CASSGTGPTGELFF
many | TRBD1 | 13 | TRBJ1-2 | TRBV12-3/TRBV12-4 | TGTGCCAGCAGTTTGGGACAGGTCGGAGGCTACACCTTC | CASSLGQVGGYTF
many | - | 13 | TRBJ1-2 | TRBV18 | TGTGCCAGCTCACCCCGGACTGAAAATGGCTACACCTTC | CASSPRTENGYTF
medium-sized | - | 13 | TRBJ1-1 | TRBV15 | TGTGCCACCAGCAGAGAAGGGAACACTGAAGCTTTCTTT | CATSREGNTEAFF
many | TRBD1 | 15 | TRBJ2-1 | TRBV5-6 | TGTGCCAGCAGCTTCGGGACAGGGGGCAGGAATGAGCAGTTCTTC | CASSFGTGGRNEQFF
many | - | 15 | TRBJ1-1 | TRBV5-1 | TGCGCCAGCAGCTTGGCCTGGGGGCTGAACACTGAAGCTTTCTTT | CASSLAWGLNTEAFF
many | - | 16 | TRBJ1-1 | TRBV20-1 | TGCAGTGCCAATAGCCCAAAGAGCCAGGCAGCCACTGAAGCTTTCTTT | CSANSPKSQAATEAFF
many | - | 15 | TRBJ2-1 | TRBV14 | TGTGCCAGCAGCCAAGATTCGTTAGCCTACAATGAGCAGTTCTTC | CASSQDSLAYNEQFF
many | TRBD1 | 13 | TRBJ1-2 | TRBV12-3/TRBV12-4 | TGTGCCAGCAGTGACAGGGGGCTAAATGGCTACACCTTC | CASSDRGLNGYTF
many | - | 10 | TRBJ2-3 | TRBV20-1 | TGCAGTGCTGCAAGGGATACGCAGTATTTT | CSAARDTQYF
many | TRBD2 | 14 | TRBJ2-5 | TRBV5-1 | TGCGCCAGCAGCTTACTAGCGACGCAAGAGACCCAGTACTTC | CASSLLATQETQYF
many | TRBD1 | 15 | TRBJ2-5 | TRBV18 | TGTGCCAGCTCACCATGGGACAGGGTCGGGGAGACCCAGTACTTC | CASSPWDRVGETQYF
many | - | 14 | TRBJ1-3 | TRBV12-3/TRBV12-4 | TGTGCCTTGGCGACTCAGCCCTCTGGAAACACCATATATTTT | CALATQPSGNTIYF
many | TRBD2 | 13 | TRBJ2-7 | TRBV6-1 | TGTGCCAGCGCCACGGCGGGGGGAGACGAGCAGTACTTC | CASATAGGDEQYF
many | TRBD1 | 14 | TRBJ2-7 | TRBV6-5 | TGTGCCAGCAGGCGGCCCACAGGGGGCTACGAGCAGTACTTC | CASRRPTGGYEQYF
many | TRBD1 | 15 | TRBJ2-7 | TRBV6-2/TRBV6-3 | TGTGCCAGCAGTCCCGGGACAGGGGCCCGATACGAGCAGTACTTC | CASSPGTGARYEQYF
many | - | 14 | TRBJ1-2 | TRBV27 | TGTGCCAGCAGTTTAGCAGGAACTAACTATGGCTACACCTTC | CASSLAGTNYGYTF
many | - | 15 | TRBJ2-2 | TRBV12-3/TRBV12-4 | TGTGCCAACTATCGCAGGGTAACGAACACCGGGGAGCTGTTTTTT | CANYRRVTNTGELFF
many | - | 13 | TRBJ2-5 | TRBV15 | TGTGCCACCAGCAGGGGGGTAGACGAGACCCAGTACTTC | CATSRGVDETQYF
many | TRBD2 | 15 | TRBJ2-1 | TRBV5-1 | TGCGCCAGCAGCTGGATAGCGGGGGGTAACAATGAGCAGTTCTTC | CASSWIAGGNNEQFF
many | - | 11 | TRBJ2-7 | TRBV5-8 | TGTGCCAGCAGCTTGGACCACGAGCAGTACTTC | CASSLDHEQYF
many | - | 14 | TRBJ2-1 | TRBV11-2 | TGTGCCAGCAGCTTAGTCGGCAGTCGAGGTGAGCAGTTCTTC | CASSLVGSRGEQFF